These 15 T cell receptor beta chains were sequenced from one sample in a study of blood T cell repertoires in COVID-19. Only in-frame clones appear in the TCRdb table, and some are missing; sequencing was by immunoSEQ multiplex PCR. The sample holds about 50,000 clones, about 85% seen once. The sequenced sample consisted of peripheral blood. These receptors were taken from a man in his fifties or sixties with acute or convalescent COVID-19.

This chain uses TRBV24-1 with TRBJ2-3, with 8 bases fitting TRBD1. With 3 bases clipped from V and 6 bases from J, the junction kept 7 bases outside the gene matches. Germline V gene sequence: CDR1 KGHDR, CDR2 SFDVKD. This CDR3 contains 15 residues. Here the CDR3 DNA reads TGTGCCACCAGTGATCCTTCAGGACAGGGTGATACGCAGTATTTT. As protein: CATSDPSGQGDTQYF.

This clone was picked up one time. This chain uses TRBV5-5 with TRBJ2-1; TRBD1 might be the D (6 bases). CDR1 is SGHKS, CDR2 YYEKEE, per germline (reference sequence). The V gene lost 6 bases and the J gene lost 5 bases, with 15 bases spanning the gap. The CDR3 length is 14 residues. The CDR3 DNA sequence: TGTGCCAGCATCCCCCGGGACACACACAATGAGCAGTTCTTC. This translates into CASIPRDTHNEQFF.

V is TRBV5-1 and J is TRBJ1-4; D unresolved. The V gene lost 3 bases and the J gene lost 7 bases, with 7 bases spanning the gap. The CDR3 length is 12 residues. Looked up from germline, CDR1 is SGHRS and CDR2 is YFSETQ. CDR3 loop: CASSSSGEKLFF. CDR3 DNA: TGCGCCAGCAGCTCGTCGGGTGAAAAACTGTTTTTT.

This clone is a singleton in its sample. The CDR3 spells CARSFRLAGAPEWGYNEQFF. In DNA form, the CDR3 reads TGTGCCAGAAGCTTTCGACTAGCGGGCGCACCAGAGTGGGGGTACAATGAGCAGTTCTTC. V and J are TRBV5-3 and TRBJ2-1; 10 nucleotides match TRBD2. TRBV5-3 is flagged as an ORF with uncertain function. Losses at the gene ends were 2 bases for V and 4 bases for J; bases not matched to a gene: 18. This CDR3 comprises 20 residues.

The chain joins TRBV7-3 to TRBJ1-6; no firm D call. This CDR3 contains 14 residues. The V end was cut by 5 bases, the J end by 0 bases, with 5 bases between. The V gene's germline CDR1 is SGHTA and CDR2 FQGTGA. CDR3 region: CASSPSSYNSPLHF. The CDR3 nucleotides are TGTGCCAGCAGCCCCAGCTCCTATAATTCACCCCTCCACTTT.

The chain couples TRBV7-6 to TRBJ2-2; 10 bases agree with TRBD2. CDR1 is SGHVS and CDR2 is FNYEAQ in the germline V gene. V dropped 4 bases and J dropped 4; count of bases not matched to a gene: 9. The CDR3 spans 17 residues. CDR3 nucleotide sequence: TGTGCCAGCAGCTCCCTTCTAGCGGGAGTGGGCACCGGGGAGCTGTTTTTT. Amino acids: CASSSLLAGVGTGELFF.

The chain uses TRBV2 and TRBJ1-6; 8 bases are a match to TRBD1. The CDR3 runs 15 residues. The trim removed 6 bases at V and 7 bases at J, leaving 8 bases unmatched. Germline V gene lookup returns CDR1 SNHLY and CDR2 FYNNEI. The CDR3 DNA follows: TGTGCCAGCAGGGGGTGGCAGGGGGCGAATTCACCCCTCCACTTT. Its protein product is CASRGWQGANSPLHF.

This chain connects TRBV9 to TRBJ2-2; D gene uncertain. The V end lost 0 bases, the J end lost 3 bases, and 9 bases lay between the germline ends. The V gene's germline CDR1 is SGDLS and CDR2 YYNGEE. The CDR3 contains 15 residues. The CDR3 protein is CASSVVDTYTGELFF. Here the CDR3 DNA reads TGTGCCAGCAGCGTAGTAGACACTTACACCGGGGAGCTGTTTTTT.

The genes are TRBV2 and TRBJ1-6; 10 bases agree with TRBD1. Germline CDR1 and CDR2: SNHLY and FYNNEI. This CDR3 region has 15 residues. J was trimmed by 6 bases and V by 8 bases; bases with no gene match: 7. DNA of the CDR3: TGTGCCAGCGTCCGACAGGGGGCGGGTAATTCACCCCTCCACTTT. It encodes CASVRQGAGNSPLHF.

The genes are TRBV29-1 and TRBJ2-2, with 7 nucleotides matching TRBD1. In germline, CDR1 is SQVTM, CDR2 ANQGSEA. There are 13 residues in the CDR3. Trimming at V came to 5 bases and at J to 7 bases, leaving 7 bases not matched to a gene. CDR3 in amino acids: CSVYTGVVGELFF. The CDR3 coding sequence is TGCAGCGTTTATACAGGGGTTGTCGGGGAGCTGTTTTTT.

The CDR3 region has the DNA TGTGCCAGCAGCCAAGATCTCGTGACCTCCGGAGGATTTAATGAAAAACTGTTTTTT. This encodes CASSQDLVTSGGFNEKLFF. The J gene is TRBJ1-4, the V gene TRBV4-2; no clear D gene. This CDR3 contains 19 residues. Trimming took off 0 bases at V and 4 bases at J, with 21 bases between the two ends. Germline V gene data show CDR1 as LGHNA and CDR2 as YNFKEQ.

This chain uses TRBV2 with TRBJ2-1; weak D call: TRBD2 (5 bases). Trimming removed 11 bases at V and 0 bases at J, with 17 bases between. The CDR3 has 15 amino acids. The V gene's germline CDR1 is SNHLY and CDR2 FYNNEI. CDR3 DNA sequence: TGTGCCGGACGGGCTAGCCTGAGCTCCTACAATGAGCAGTTCTTC. Encoded protein: CAGRASLSSYNEQFF.

The chain employs TRBV5-1 and TRBJ2-7; maybe TRBD2 (6 bases). The germline gives CDR1 SGHRS, CDR2 YFSETQ. V was cut by 5 bases and J by 4 bases, with 19 bases left in between. The CDR3 sequence is 15 residues long. CDR3 DNA sequence: TGCGCCAGCAGTCGCGACGGGGTAGGGAGGTACGAGCAGTACTTC. It specifies CASSRDGVGRYEQYF.

This chain uses TRBV7-9 with TRBJ2-1; 10 nucleotides line up with TRBD2. Germline V gene lookup returns CDR1 SEHNR and CDR2 FQNEAQ (reference sequence). The CDR3 runs to 17 residues. The V gene end was trimmed by 0 bases and the J gene end by 8 bases; junction bases not matched to a gene: 10. CDR3 protein: CASSLAPPSGSFDEQFF. CDR3 DNA: TGTGCCAGCAGCTTAGCGCCCCCTAGCGGGAGTTTCGATGAGCAGTTCTTC.

CDR3 coding DNA: TGTGCCAGCAGCTTAAGGACAGGGGCCTTTTCCGGTCAAGAGACCCAGTACTTC. Protein sequence: CASSLRTGAFSGQETQYF. The genes are TRBV7-9 and TRBJ2-5, with 9 bases aligning to TRBD1. V shed 2 bases, J shed 2 bases, and the junction held 12 bases outside the gene matches. From germline, CDR1 is SEHNR and CDR2 FQNEAQ (reference sequence). The CDR3 length is 18 residues.